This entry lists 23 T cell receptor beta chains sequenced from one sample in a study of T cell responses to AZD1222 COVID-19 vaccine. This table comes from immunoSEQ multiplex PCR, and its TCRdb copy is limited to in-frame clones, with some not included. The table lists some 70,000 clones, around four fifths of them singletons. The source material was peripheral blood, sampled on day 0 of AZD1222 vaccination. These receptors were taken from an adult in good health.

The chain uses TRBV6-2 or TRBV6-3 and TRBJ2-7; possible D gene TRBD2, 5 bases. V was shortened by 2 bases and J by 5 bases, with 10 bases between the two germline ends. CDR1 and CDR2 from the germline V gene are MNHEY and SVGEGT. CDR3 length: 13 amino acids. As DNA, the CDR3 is TGTGCCAGCAGTTACGCAACGGGGAACGAGCAGTACTTC. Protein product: CASSYATGNEQYF.

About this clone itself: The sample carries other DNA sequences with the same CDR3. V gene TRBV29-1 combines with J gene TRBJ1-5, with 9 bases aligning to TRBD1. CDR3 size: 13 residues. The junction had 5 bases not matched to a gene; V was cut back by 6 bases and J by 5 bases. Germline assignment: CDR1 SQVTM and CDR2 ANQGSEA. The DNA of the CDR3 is TGCAGCGTGGGGGACAGGGAATATCAGCCCCAGCATTTT. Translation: CSVGDREYQPQHF.

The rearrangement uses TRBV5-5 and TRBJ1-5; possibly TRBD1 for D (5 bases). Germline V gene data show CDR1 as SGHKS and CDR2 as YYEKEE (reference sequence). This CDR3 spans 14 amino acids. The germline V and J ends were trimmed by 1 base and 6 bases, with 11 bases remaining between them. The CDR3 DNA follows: TGTGCCAGCAGCTTGTTCCAGGGCACTCAGCCCCAGCATTTT. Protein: CASSLFQGTQPQHF. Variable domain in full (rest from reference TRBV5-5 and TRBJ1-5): DAGVTQSPTHLIKTRGQQVTLRCSPISGHKSVSWYQQVLGQGPQFIFQYYEKEERGRGNFPDRFSARQFPNYSSELNVNALLLGDSALYLCASSLFQGTQPQHFGDGTRLSIL.

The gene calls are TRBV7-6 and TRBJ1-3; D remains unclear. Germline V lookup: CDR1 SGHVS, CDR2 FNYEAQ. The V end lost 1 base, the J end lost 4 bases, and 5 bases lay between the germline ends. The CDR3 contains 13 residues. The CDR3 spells CASSLGRGNTIYF. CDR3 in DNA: TGTGCCAGCAGCTTAGGGCGGGGAAACACCATATATTTT. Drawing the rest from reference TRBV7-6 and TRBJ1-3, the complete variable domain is GAGVSQSPRYKVTKRGQDVALRCDPISGHVSLYWYRQALGQGPEFLTYFNYEAQQDKSGLPNDRFSAERPEGSISTLTIQRTEQRDSAMYRCASSLGRGNTIYFGEGSWLTVV.

CDR3 coding DNA: TGTGCCAGCAGCTTAACAGTGGGGTCAGGGGAGACCCAGTACTTC. Its translation is CASSLTVGSGETQYF. V usage is TRBV7-3 and J usage is TRBJ2-5; possibly TRBD1 for D (5 bases). Germline assignment: CDR1 SGHTA and CDR2 FQGTGA. This CDR3 has 15 residues. V was shortened by 0 bases and J by 5 bases, with 13 bases between the two germline ends.

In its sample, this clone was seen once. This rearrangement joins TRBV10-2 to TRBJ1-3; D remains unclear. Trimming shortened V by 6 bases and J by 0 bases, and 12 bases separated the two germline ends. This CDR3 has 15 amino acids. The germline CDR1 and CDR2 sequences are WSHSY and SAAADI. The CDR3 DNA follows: TGCGCCAGCAGGGCCCAATCTAACTCTGGAAACACCATATATTTT. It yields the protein CASRAQSNSGNTIYF.

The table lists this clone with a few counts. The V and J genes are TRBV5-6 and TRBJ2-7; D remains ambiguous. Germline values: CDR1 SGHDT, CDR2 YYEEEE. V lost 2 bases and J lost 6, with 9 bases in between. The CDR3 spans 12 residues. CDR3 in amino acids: CASSFGQSEQYF. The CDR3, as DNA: TGTGCCAGCAGCTTTGGGCAGAGCGAGCAGTACTTC.

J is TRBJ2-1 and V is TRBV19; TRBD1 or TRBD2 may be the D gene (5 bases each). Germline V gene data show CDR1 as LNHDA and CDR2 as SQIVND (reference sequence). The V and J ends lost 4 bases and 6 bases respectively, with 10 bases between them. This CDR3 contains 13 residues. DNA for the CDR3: TGTGCCAGTAGTAAGGCAGGGAGCAATGAGCAGTTCTTC. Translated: CASSKAGSNEQFF.

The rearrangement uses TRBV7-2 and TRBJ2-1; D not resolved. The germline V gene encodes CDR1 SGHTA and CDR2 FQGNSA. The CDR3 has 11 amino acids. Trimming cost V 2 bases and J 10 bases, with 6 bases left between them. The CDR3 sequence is CASSLQREQFF. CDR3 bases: TGTGCCAGCAGCTTACAACGCGAGCAGTTCTTC.

CDR3 sequence: CASQGAGYGYTF. In nucleotides, the CDR3 is TGTGCCAGCCAGGGGGCGGGTTATGGCTACACCTTC. V gene TRBV5-4 combines with J gene TRBJ1-2; 8 bases are shared with TRBD1. The CDR3 spans 12 residues. The germline gives CDR1 SGHNT, CDR2 YYREEE (reference sequence). Losses at the gene ends were 7 bases for V and 5 bases for J; bases not matched to a gene: 4.

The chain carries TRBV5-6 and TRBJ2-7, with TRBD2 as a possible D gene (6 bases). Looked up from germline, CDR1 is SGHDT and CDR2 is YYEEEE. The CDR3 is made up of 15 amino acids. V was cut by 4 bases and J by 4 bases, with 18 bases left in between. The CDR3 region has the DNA TGTGCCAGCAGCGTGGGAAGGGACGGGACTTACGAGCAGTACTTC. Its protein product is CASSVGRDGTYEQYF.

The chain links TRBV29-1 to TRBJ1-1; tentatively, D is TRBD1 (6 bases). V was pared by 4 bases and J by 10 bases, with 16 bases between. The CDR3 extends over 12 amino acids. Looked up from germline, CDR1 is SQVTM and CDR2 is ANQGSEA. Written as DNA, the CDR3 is TGCAGCGTTGTTTGGCAGGGGAGTAGAGCTTTCTTT. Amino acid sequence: CSVVWQGSRAFF.

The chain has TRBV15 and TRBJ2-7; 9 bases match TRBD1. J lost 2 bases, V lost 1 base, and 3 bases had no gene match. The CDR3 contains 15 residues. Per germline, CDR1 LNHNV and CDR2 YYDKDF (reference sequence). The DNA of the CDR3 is TGTGCCACCAGCAGAGCGGGACAGGGTGCCTACGAGCAGTACTTC. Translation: CATSRAGQGAYEQYF.

The CDR3 coding sequence is TGTGCCAGCAGTCAACAGGGGGAGAATCAGCCCCAGCATTTT. This sequence encodes CASSQQGENQPQHF. The J gene is TRBJ1-5, the V gene TRBV3-1 (or the pseudogene TRBV3-2); 8 nucleotides align to TRBD1. V gave up 6 bases and J gave up 4 bases; unmatched junction bases: 5. This CDR3 comprises 14 residues. Germline V gene lookup returns CDR1 LGHDT and CDR2 YNNKEL (reference sequence).

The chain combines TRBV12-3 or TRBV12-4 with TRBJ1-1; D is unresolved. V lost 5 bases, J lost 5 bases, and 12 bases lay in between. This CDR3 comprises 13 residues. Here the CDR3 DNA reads TGTGCCAGCAGTGCACAACTTCGGACTGAAGCTTTCTTT. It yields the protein CASSAQLRTEAFF.

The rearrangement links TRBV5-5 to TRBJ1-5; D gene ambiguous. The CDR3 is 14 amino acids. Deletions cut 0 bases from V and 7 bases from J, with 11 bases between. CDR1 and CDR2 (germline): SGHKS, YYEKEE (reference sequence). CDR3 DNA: TGTGCCAGCAGCTTGGAGATCGGGTTCCAGCCCCAGCATTTT. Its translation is CASSLEIGFQPQHF. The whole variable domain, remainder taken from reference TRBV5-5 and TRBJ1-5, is DAGVTQSPTHLIKTRGQQVTLRCSPISGHKSVSWYQQVLGQGPQFIFQYYEKEERGRGNFPDRFSARQFPNYSSELNVNALLLGDSALYLCASSLEIGFQPQHFGDGTRLSIL.

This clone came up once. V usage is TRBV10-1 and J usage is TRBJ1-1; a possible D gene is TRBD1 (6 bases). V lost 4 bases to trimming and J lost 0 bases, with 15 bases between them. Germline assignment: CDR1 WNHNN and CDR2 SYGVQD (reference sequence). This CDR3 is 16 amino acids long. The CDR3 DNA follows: TGCGCCAGCAGTGTTCCCGGGGGGGCAATGAACACTGAAGCTTTCTTT. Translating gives CASSVPGGAMNTEAFF.

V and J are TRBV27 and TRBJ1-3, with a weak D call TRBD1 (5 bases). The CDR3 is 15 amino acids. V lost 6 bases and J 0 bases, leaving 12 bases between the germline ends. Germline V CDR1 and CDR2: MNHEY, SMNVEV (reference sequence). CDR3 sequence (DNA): TGTGCCAGCAGACCCACAGGCCACTCTGGAAACACCATATATTTT. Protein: CASRPTGHSGNTIYF.

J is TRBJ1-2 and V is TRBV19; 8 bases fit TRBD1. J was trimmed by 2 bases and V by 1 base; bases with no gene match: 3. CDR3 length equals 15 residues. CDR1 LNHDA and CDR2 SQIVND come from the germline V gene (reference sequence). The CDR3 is CASSIGRDRNYGYTF. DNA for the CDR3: TGTGCCAGTAGTATAGGAAGGGACAGGAACTATGGCTACACCTTC.

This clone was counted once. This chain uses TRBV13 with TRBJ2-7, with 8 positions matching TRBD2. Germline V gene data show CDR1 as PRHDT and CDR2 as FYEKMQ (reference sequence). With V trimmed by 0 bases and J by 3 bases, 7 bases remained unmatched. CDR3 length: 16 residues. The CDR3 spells CASSLGGRGLVYEQYF. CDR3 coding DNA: TGTGCCAGCAGCTTAGGGGGTCGGGGACTAGTCTACGAGCAGTACTTC.

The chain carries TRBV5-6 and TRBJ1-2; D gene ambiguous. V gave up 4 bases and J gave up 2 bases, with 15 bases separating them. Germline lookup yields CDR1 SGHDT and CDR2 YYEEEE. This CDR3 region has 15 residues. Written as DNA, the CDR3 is TGTGCCAGCAGCACTCGGGAGGCGATCAACTATGGCTACACCTTC. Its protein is CASSTREAINYGYTF.

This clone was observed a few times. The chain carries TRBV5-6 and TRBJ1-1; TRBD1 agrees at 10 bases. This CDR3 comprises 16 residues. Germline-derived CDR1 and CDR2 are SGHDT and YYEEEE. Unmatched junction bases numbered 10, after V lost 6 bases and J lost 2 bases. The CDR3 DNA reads TGTGCCAGCACCCAGACGGGACAGGGGATTAACACTGAAGCTTTCTTT. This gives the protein CASTQTGQGINTEAFF.

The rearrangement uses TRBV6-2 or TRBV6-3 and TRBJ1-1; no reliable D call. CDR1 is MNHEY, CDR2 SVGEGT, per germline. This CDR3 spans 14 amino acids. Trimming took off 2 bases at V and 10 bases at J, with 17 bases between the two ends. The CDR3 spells CASSYGFLSERAFF. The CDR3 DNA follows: TGTGCCAGCAGTTACGGTTTCCTTTCTGAACGAGCTTTCTTT.